This T cell receptor (beta chain) was retrieved from a study of blood T cell repertoires in COVID-19. The data were produced by immunoSEQ multiplex PCR, yet TCRdb's version contains in-frame clones alone and is incomplete. The table has nearly 250,000 clones, about 84% seen once. The germline gives CDR1 MDHEN, CDR2 SYDVKM. With 5 bases clipped from V and 9 bases from J, the junction kept 16 bases outside the gene matches. The length of the CDR3 is 16 residues. The sequence derives from an elderly woman with COVID-19, enrolled during active disease. The chain uses TRBV28 and TRBJ2-7; 10 bases are shared with TRBD1. Sequenced input: peripheral blood. The CDR3 protein is CASSPGDRGPGGVQYV. CDR3 nucleotide sequence: TGTGCCAGCAGTCCGGGGGACAGGGGCCCCGGGGGAGTGCAGTACGTC.